The source of this TCR beta chain is a study of T-cell memory formation after mild COVID-19. This clonotype was seen more than once but under ten times. TCRdb analysed the 5' RACE reads with MiXCR anew, one entry per CDR3 protein. The table shows about 430,000 distinct CDR3 sequences, with around 24% occurring only once. Unmatched junction bases numbered 14, after V lost 5 bases and J lost 4 bases. The CDR3 covers 16 residues. Per the germline V gene, CDR1 is SEHNR and CDR2 is FQNEAQ (reference sequence). The TCR originated in an adult woman who had mild COVID-19 (a few samples of this study predate the infection). Cell type and time point are not known. Source material: PBMCs or a T cell subset sorted from them (not recorded which). The chain is built from TRBV7-9 and TRBJ2-7; 7 bases are shared with TRBD1. The CDR3: CASSPPMTGRLYEQYF. The CDR3 DNA reads TGTGCCAGCAGCCCACCCATGACAGGGCGTTTGTACGAGCAGTACTTC.